This T cell receptor (beta chain) was recovered during a study of response to subunit inactivated influenza vaccine. This clonotype was detected a few times. TCRdb ran MiXCR on the RT-PCR reads and lists one entry per CDR3 protein. This table holds about 780,000 distinct CDR3 sequences, approximately 17% found once. The sequencing here drew on PBMCs from blood, taken approximately 5 days after vaccination. This receptor was obtained from a man in his fifties or sixties who received an inactivated influenza vaccine.

In DNA form, the CDR3 reads TGTGCCAGCAGCTTACTAGCGGGGAGGAGAGATACGCAGTATTTT. Translation: CASSLLAGRRDTQYF. V and J are TRBV7-2 and TRBJ2-3, with 9 nucleotides matching TRBD2. The CDR3 is made up of 15 amino acids. With 2 bases clipped from V and 5 bases from J, the junction kept 5 bases outside the gene matches. The germline gives CDR1 SGHTA, CDR2 FQGNSA.